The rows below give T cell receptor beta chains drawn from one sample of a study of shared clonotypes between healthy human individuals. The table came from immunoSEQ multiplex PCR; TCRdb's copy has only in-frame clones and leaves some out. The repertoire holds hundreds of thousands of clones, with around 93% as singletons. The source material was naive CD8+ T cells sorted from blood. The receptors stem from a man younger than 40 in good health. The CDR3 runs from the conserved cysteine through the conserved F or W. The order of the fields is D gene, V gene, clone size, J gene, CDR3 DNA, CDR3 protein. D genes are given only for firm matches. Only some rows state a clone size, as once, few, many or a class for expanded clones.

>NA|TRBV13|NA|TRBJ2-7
TGTGCCAGCAGCTTAGGACGCGATACCGTGTACTTC
CASSLGRDTVYF
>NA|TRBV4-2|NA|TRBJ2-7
TGTGCCAGCAGCCAAGTTAGAGTGATAGATCCTGGTGAGCAGTACTTC
CASSQVRVIDPGEQYF
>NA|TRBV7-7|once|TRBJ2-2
TGTGCTAGCAGCTTAGGCCGCACCGGGGAGCTGTTTTTT
CASSLGRTGELFF
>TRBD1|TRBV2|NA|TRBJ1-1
TGTGCCAGCAGCAGGACAGGGGGGGTGAACACTGAAGCTTTCTTT
CASSRTGGVNTEAFF
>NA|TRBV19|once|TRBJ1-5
TGTGCCAGTAAGCTTAGGGCTAGCAATCAGCCCCAGCATTTT
CASKLRASNQPQHF
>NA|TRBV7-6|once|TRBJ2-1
TGTGCCAGCAGCTTAGGCCAGGGGCTTGACAATGAGCAGTTCTTC
CASSLGQGLDNEQFF
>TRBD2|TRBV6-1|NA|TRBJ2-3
TGTGCCAGCAGTGAAGTAGCGGGAGGGCCAGATACGCAGTATTTT
CASSEVAGGPDTQYF
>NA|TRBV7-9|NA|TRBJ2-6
TGTGCCAGCAGCTTATTCCAGGGTTACGGCTCTGGGGCCAACGTCCTGACTTTC
CASSLFQGYGSGANVLTF
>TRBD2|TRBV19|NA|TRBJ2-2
TGTGCCAGTAGTATAATGGGCGGGAGGGCTAAGAACACCGGGGAGCTGTTTTTT
CASSIMGGRAKNTGELFF
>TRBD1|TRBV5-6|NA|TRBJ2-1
TGTGCCAGCAAGGGACAGAACTACAATGAGCAGTTCTTC
CASKGQNYNEQFF
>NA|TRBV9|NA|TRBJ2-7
TGTGCCAGCAGCGTAGACCCCGGTGACGAGCAGTACTTC
CASSVDPGDEQYF
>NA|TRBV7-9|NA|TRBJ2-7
TGTGCCAGCAGCGGCACCGGATGGGTGGTAGCCTACGAGCAGTACTTC
CASSGTGWVVAYEQYF
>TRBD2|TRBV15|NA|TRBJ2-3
TGTGCCACCAGCGCTGGGACTAGTGAGGCAGATACGCAGTATTTT
CATSAGTSEADTQYF
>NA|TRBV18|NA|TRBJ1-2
TGTGCCAGCTCACCGGAGTACAGGGAGGACTATGGCTACACCTTC
CASSPEYREDYGYTF
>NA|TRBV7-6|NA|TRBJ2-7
TGTGCCAGCTCACCCGACTACGGCGAGCAGTACTTC
CASSPDYGEQYF
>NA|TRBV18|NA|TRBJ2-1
TGTGCCAGCTCACCTGACGGGAGCTCCTACAATGAGCAGTTCTTC
CASSPDGSSYNEQFF
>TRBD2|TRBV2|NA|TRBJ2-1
TGTGCCAGCAGTGATGATCCCACTGGGCTAGCGGGAGACGAGCAGTTCTTC
CASSDDPTGLAGDEQFF
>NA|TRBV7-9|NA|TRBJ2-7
TGTGCCAGCAGCCCGAAGGCGGGGCTAGCAGCGTACGAGCAGTACTTC
CASSPKAGLAAYEQYF
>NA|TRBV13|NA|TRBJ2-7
TGTGCCAGCAGCTCCGGGGACTCCGTGATGAACGAGCAGTACTTC
CASSSGDSVMNEQYF
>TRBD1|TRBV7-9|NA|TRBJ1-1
TGTGCCAGCAGCCTCAGACAGGGCGGGAAAAACACTGAAGCTTTCTTT
CASSLRQGGKNTEAFF
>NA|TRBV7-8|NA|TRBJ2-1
TGTGCCAGCAGCCCCTCCCTAGGGGGGGGCAATGAGCAGTTCTTC
CASSPSLGGGNEQFF
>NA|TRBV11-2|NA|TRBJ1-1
TGTGCCAGCAGCTTAGCAGGCCTCTTAGACACTGAAGCTTTCTTT
CASSLAGLLDTEAFF
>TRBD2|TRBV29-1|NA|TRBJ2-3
TGCAGCGCAAGCGGGAGGGAAACAGATACGCAGTATTTT
CSASGRETDTQYF
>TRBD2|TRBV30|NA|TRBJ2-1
TGTGCCTGGAGTGTGCTAGCGGGAGGGAATGAGCAGTTCTTC
CAWSVLAGGNEQFF
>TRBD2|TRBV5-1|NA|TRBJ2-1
TGCGCCAGCAGCTTATCTCCTAGCGGCTCCTACAATGAGCAGTTCTTC
CASSLSPSGSYNEQFF
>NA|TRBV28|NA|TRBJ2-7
TGTGCCAGCAGTCCGCAAACTATGACTCCCTACGAGCAGTACTTC
CASSPQTMTPYEQYF
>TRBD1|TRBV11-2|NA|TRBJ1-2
TGTGCCAGCAGCTTAGAACCCTGGACAGGAGATTATGGCTACACCTTC
CASSLEPWTGDYGYTF
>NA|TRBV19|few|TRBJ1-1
TGTGCCAGTACCCCGAAGGGGGAGGGGATGAACACTGAAGCTTTCTTT
CASTPKGEGMNTEAFF
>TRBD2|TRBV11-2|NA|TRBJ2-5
TGTGCCAGCAGCTTAAGACTAGCGGGAGTTCTACAAGAGACCCAGTACTTC
CASSLRLAGVLQETQYF
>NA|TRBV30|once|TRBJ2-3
TGTGCCTGGAGTGATGGTTCGGCAGATACGCAGTATTTT
CAWSDGSADTQYF
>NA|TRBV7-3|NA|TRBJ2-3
TGTGCCAGCAGCTCTAGCGTAACTAGCACAGATACGCAGTATTTT
CASSSSVTSTDTQYF
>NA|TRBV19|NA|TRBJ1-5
TGTGCCAGTAGTATAGGGGGGTACAATCAGCCCCAGCATTTT
CASSIGGYNQPQHF
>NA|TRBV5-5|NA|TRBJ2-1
TGTGCCAGCAGCTTGGGGGGGTACAATGAGCAGTTCTTC
CASSLGGYNEQFF
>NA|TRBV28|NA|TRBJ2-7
TGTGCCAGCAGTTTAAGTCAGGGAGGCGAGCAGTACTTC
CASSLSQGGEQYF